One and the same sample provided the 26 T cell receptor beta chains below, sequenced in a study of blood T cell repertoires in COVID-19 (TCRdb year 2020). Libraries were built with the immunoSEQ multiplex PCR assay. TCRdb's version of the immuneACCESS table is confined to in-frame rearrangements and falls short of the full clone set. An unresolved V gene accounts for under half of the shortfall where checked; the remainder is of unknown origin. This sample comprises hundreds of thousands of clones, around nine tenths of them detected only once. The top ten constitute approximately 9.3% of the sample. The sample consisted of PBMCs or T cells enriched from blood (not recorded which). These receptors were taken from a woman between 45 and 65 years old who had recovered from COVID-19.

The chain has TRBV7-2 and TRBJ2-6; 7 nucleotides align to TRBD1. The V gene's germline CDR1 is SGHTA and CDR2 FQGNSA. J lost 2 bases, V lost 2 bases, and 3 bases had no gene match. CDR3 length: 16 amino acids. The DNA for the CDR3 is TGTGCCAGCAGCTTAACAGGGGTCCCTGGGGCCAACGTCCTGACTTTC. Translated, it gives CASSLTGVPGANVLTF.

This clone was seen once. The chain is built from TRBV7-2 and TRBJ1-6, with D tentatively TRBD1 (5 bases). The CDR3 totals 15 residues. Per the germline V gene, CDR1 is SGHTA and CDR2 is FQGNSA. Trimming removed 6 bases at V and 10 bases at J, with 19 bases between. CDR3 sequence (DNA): TGTGCCAGCAGGTTACATCAGGGTCAACTGTCACCCCTCCACTTT. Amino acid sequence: CASRLHQGQLSPLHF.

CDR3 nucleotide sequence: TGTGCCAGCTCACAATTACGCTGGGGACAGGGCTATGGCTACACCTTC. This sequence encodes CASSQLRWGQGYGYTF. The chain recombines TRBV18 with TRBJ1-2; the match to TRBD1 covers 9 bases. This CDR3 spans 16 amino acids. The V gene end was trimmed by 4 bases and the J gene end by 4 bases; junction bases not matched to a gene: 10. Per the germline V gene, CDR1 is KGHSH and CDR2 is LQKENI.

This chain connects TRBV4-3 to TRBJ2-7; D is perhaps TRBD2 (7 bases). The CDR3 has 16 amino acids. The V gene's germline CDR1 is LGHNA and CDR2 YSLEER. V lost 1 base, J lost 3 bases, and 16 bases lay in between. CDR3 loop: CASSQVFQRDNYEQYF. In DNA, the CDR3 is TGCGCCAGCAGCCAAGTCTTCCAGCGGGACAACTACGAGCAGTACTTC.

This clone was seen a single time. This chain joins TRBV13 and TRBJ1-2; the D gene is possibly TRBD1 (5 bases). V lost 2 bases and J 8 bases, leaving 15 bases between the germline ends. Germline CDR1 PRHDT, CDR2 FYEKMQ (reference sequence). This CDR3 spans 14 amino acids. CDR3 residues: CASSLRSGLGGYTF. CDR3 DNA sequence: TGTGCCAGCAGCTTAAGGTCAGGGTTGGGCGGCTACACCTTC.

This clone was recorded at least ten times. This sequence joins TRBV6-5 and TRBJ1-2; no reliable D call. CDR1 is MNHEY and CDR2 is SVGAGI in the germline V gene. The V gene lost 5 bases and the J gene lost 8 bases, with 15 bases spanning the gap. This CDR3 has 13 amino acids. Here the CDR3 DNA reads TGTGCCAGCAGTCTCGAGGGCGGAGTGGGCTACACCTTC. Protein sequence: CASSLEGGVGYTF.

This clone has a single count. For the CDR3, the DNA is TGTGCCAGCAGCCAGAGCCGTGGGACAGGGGGTTCGTCGTCACCCCTCCACTTT. Translating it yields CASSQSRGTGGSSSPLHF. The chain combines TRBV14 with TRBJ1-6, with TRBD1 matching over 11 bases. Unmatched junction bases numbered 14, after V lost 3 bases and J lost 10 bases. From germline, CDR1 is SGHDN and CDR2 FVKESK. The CDR3 extends over 18 amino acids.

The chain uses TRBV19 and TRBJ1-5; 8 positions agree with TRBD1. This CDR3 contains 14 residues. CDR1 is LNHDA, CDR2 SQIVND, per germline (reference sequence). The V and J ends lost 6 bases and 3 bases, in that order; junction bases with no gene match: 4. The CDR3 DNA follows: TGTGCCAGTAGGGACAGGGTGATCAATCAGCCCCAGCATTTT. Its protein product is CASRDRVINQPQHF.

CDR3 in DNA: TGTGCCAGCAGCTTGGGTTTGCAGGGCACAGATACGCAGTATTTT. Its translation: CASSLGLQGTDTQYF. The chain is built from TRBV5-6 and TRBJ2-3; no clear D. The CDR3 runs 15 residues. The ends were cut back, 0 bases at V and 1 base at J, with 9 bases in the middle. Germline V gene sequence: CDR1 SGHDT, CDR2 YYEEEE.

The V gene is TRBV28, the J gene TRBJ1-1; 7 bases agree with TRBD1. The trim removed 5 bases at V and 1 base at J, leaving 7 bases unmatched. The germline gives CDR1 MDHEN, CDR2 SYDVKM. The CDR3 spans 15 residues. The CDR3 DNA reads TGTGCCAGCAGTACACGGACAGGAACGAACACTGAAGCTTTCTTT. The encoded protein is CASSTRTGTNTEAFF.

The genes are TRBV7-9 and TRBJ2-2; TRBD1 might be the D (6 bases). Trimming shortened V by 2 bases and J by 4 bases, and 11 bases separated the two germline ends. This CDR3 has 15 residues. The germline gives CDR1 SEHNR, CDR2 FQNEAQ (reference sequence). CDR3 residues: CASSLNTGITGELFF. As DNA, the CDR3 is TGTGCCAGCAGCTTAAACACAGGGATCACCGGGGAGCTGTTTTTT.

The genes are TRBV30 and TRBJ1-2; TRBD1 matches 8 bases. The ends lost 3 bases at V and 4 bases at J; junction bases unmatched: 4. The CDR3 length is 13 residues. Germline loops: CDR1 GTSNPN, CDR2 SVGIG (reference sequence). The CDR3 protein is CAWSVGTGYGYTF. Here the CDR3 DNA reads TGTGCCTGGAGCGTCGGGACAGGCTATGGCTACACCTTC.

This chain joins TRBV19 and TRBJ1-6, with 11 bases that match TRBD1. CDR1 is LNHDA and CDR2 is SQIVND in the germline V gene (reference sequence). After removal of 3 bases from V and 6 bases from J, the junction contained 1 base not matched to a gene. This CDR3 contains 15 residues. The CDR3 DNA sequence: TGTGCCAGTAGTATTGGGACAGGGGGTAATTCACCCCTCCACTTT. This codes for CASSIGTGGNSPLHF.

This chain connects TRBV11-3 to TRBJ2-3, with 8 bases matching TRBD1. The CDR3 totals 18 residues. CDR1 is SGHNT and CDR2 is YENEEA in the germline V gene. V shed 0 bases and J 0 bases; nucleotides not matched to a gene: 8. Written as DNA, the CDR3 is TGTGCCAGCAGCTTAGACCTAACGGGACAGGCTAGCACAGATACGCAGTATTTT. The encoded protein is CASSLDLTGQASTDTQYF.

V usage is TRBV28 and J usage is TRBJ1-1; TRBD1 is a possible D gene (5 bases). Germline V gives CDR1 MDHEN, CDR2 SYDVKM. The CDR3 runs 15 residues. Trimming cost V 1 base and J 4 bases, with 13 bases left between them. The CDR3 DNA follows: TGTGCCAGCAGTTTATCCCCGCGGGGGGGCACTGAAGCTTTCTTT. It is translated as CASSLSPRGGTEAFF.

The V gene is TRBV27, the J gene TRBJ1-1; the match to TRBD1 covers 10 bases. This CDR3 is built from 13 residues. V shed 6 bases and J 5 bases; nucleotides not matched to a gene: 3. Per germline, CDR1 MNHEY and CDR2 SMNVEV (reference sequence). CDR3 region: CASRDRGPTEAFF. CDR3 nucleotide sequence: TGTGCCAGCAGAGACAGGGGGCCGACTGAAGCTTTCTTT.

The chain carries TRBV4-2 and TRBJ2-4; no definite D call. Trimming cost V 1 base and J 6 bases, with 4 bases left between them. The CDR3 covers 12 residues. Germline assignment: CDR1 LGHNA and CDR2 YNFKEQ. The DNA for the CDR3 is TGTGCCAGCAGCCAAGCAGGAAACATTCAGTACTTC. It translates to CASSQAGNIQYF.

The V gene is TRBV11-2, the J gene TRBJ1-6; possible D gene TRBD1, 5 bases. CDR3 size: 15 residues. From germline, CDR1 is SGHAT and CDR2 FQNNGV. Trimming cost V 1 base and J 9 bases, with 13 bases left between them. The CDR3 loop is CASSLVVGVVSPLHF. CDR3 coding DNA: TGTGCCAGCAGCTTAGTGGTAGGGGTTGTTTCACCCCTCCACTTT.

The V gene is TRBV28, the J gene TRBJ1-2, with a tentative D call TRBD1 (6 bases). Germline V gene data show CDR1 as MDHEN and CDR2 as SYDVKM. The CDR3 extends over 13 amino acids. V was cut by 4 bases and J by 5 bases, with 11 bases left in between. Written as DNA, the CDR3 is TGTGCCAGCAGTTCCCCAGGGGCGTATGGCTACACCTTC. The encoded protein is CASSSPGAYGYTF.

The CDR3 protein is CASSFPRLAGSSYEQYF. The CDR3 DNA reads as TGTGCCAGCAGCTTTCCCCGACTAGCGGGAAGCTCCTACGAGCAGTACTTC. This chain links TRBV7-2 with TRBJ2-7; 11 bases line up with TRBD2. From germline, CDR1 is SGHTA and CDR2 FQGNSA. CDR3 length equals 17 residues. The V and J ends lost 3 bases and 0 bases, in that order; junction bases with no gene match: 7.

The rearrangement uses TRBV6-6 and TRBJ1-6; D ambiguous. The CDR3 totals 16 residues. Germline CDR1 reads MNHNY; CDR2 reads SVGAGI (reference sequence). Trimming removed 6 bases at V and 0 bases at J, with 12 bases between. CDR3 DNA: TGTGCCAGCAGAAACGACGGGAGCTCCTATAATTCACCCCTCCACTTT. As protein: CASRNDGSSYNSPLHF.

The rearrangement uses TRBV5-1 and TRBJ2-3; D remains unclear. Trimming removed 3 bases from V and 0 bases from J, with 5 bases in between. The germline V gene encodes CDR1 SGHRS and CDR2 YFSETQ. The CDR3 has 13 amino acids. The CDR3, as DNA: TGCGCCAGCAGCTCCCTCAGCACAGATACGCAGTATTTT. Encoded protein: CASSSLSTDTQYF.

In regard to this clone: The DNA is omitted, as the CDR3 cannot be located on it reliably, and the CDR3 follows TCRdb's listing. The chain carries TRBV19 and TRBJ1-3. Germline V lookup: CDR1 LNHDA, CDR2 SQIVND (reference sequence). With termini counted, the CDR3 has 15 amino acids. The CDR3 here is CASTSGGSSGNTIYF.

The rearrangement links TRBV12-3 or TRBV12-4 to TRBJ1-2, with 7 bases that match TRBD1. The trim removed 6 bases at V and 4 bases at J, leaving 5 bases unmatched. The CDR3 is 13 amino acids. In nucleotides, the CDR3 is TGTGCCAGCAGACGACAGGGTGGCTATGGCTACACCTTC. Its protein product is CASRRQGGYGYTF.

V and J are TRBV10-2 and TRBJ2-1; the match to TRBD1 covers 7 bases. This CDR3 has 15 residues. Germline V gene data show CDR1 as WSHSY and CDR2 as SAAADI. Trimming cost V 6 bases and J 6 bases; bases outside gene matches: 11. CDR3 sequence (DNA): TGCGCCAGCAGACCGGGACAGCTATCCCCCAATGAGCAGTTCTTC. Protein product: CASRPGQLSPNEQFF.

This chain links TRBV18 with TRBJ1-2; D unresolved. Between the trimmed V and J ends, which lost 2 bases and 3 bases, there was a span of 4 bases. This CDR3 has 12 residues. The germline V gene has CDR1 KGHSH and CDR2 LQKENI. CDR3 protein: CASSPSDYGYTF. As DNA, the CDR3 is TGTGCCAGCTCACCATCAGACTATGGCTACACCTTC.